This is a list of T cell receptor beta chains from one sample in a study of shared clonotypes between healthy human individuals. Clones were read by immunoSEQ multiplex PCR, and TCRdb kept only the in-frame ones, dropping some. The table includes 1.4 million or so clones, 98% detected once. Sequenced sample: naive CD4+ T cells sorted from blood. The receptors stem from a man aged 25 to 40 in good health. Each CDR3 is given without its conserved first and last residue.

v_call: TRBV5-1; j_call: TRBJ2-5; cdr3_aa: ASSPRTSQETQY
v_call: TRBV2; j_call: TRBJ2-7; cdr3_aa: ASSLAGYGSDEQY
v_call: TRBV28; j_call: TRBJ1-2; cdr3_aa: ATRGTGDALYYGYT
v_call: TRBV6-5; j_call: TRBJ2-7; cdr3_aa: ASKTATPSYEQY
v_call: TRBV5-1; j_call: TRBJ2-3; cdr3_aa: ASSLGSGNTDTQY
v_call: TRBV27; j_call: TRBJ1-2; cdr3_aa: ASSLRDLGQGNYGYT
v_call: TRBV28; j_call: TRBJ2-3; cdr3_aa: ASSPTSGRSTDTQY
v_call: TRBV10-3; j_call: TRBJ2-1; cdr3_aa: AISEIGVNEQF
v_call: TRBV6-6; j_call: TRBJ2-1; cdr3_aa: ASSYLNSGYEQF
v_call: TRBV5-4; j_call: TRBJ2-6; cdr3_aa: ASSSRTRLASSGANVLT
v_call: TRBV7-3; j_call: TRBJ1-5; cdr3_aa: ASRTIDRDRVPQPQH
v_call: TRBV30; j_call: TRBJ2-7; cdr3_aa: AWSGQGLEQY
v_call: TRBV29-1; j_call: TRBJ2-1; cdr3_aa: SVEDLAGVSYNEQF
v_call: TRBV11-2; j_call: TRBJ2-7; cdr3_aa: ASSLIDRLNYEQY
v_call: TRBV6-1; j_call: TRBJ1-5; cdr3_aa: ASSEGLGRGSQPQH